This TCR beta chain was recorded in a study of blood T cell repertoires in COVID-19. Study information: The origin of the acute and convalescent COVID-19 samples was the United States, Italy and Spain. T cells, B-cell-depleted T cells, or PBMCs supplied cDNA or gDNA.

In the authors' workflow: Using reference gene primer amplification, nucleated cell counts were estimated. Sequenced by immunoSEQ multiplex PCR; TCRdb stores in-frame clones only, minus some. The D gene and trimming were derived from the DNA, and the V and J assignments and clone size from that table. This table has a few hundred thousand clones, 75% to 90% appearing once. The CDR3 sequence is 14 residues long. Per the germline V gene, CDR1 is KGHSH and CDR2 is LQKENI. The V segment lost 1 base and the J segment 7 bases; nucleotides outside the gene matches: 4. The chain has TRBV18 and TRBJ1-2, with 9 bases that match TRBD1. The sequenced material came from peripheral blood. The TCR comes from a human donor in a cohort sampled during active COVID-19. CDR3 DNA: TGTGCCAGCTCACCACGGGGGACAGGGCTTGGCTACACCTTC. It codes for CASSPRGTGLGYTF. The full variable domain, rest sourced from reference TRBV18 and TRBJ1-2, is NAGVMQNPRHLVRRRGQEARLRCSPMKGHSHVYWYRQLPEEGLKFMVYLQKENIIDESGMPKERFSAEFPKEGPSILRIQQVVRGDSAAYFCASSPRGTGLGYTFGSGTRLTVV.